This T cell receptor (beta chain) was captured by sequencing in a study of blood T cell repertoires in COVID-19 (dated by TCRdb to the early 2020s). General notes on the study: The collaborator samples originated in the United States, Italy and Spain and spanned the acute and convalescent phases of COVID-19. The prospective study material was composed of cDNA or gDNA derived from T cells, B-cell-depleted T cells, or PBMCs. The dataset comprised deeply sampled blood TCRbeta repertoires from subjects exposed to, actively infected with, or recovered from COVID-19. The repertoires were released in a freely available public database meant as a resource for research on the immune response to SARS-CoV-2. Samples were obtained from the ongoing ImmuneRACE study (first 160 participants) and from 950 to 1,500 subjects provided by 6 global collaborators. Nearly every sample came with metadata listing a de-identified subject ID, COVID-19 status, age in years and sex. Where available, HLA class I and class II types were obtained from metadata supplied by the sample provider rather than from assay-based typing.

Remarks on this clone: No antigen is known for it. Base quality data are lacking; no much larger clone is found one base away.

Study-wide findings and limitations: The amount of clinical and demographic metadata varied by source and participant and was provided uncurated.

Participants in the prospective study were aged roughly 18 to 100 years, lived in 20 to 30 United States geographic areas, and enrolled through a virtual design. To assign participants to cohorts, the prospective study relied on clinical history that participants themselves reported in a screening survey and a study questionnaire. Recovered participants in ImmuneRACE Cohort 3 were defined by two consecutive negative NP/OP PCR tests, clearance by a healthcare professional, or resolution of symptoms. Mobile phlebotomists in the prospective study collected whole blood, serum and a nasopharyngeal or oropharyngeal swab from every participant. Participants in the prospective study had the option to provide additional blood draws and questionnaires over an approximately two-month period. Before DNA extraction, blood samples from the prospective study were shipped at room temperature or frozen. The CDR3 sequence holds 14 residues, the cysteine and phenylalanine included. Of the read, only the CDR3 DNA is kept; its 42 bases are in frame from base 1. The germline V gene (reference sequence) sets CDR1 to SGHNT and CDR2 to YYREEE. Germline trimming: 5 bases from V, 4 bases from J; junction bases outside gene matches: 3.

The immunoSEQ Assay, a bias-controlled multiplex PCR, was used to amplify TCRbeta CDR3 regions from genomic DNA. The paper's processing steps were these. Within the assay, amplification of reference gene primers was used to estimate how many nucleated cells each sample contained. To quantify the absolute abundance of each unique TCRbeta CDR3 rearrangement, sequence reads were collapsed and filtered. For each sample, productive Simpson clonality was calculated by taking the square root of Simpson's diversity index across productive rearrangements. The table comes from immuneACCESS by way of TCRdb, which keeps in-frame sequences with V and J called. Part of the clones is missing from these tables; in studies checked, under half for an unresolved V gene and the rest for unknown reasons. Clone size and the V and J calls come from that table; the DNA yielded D and trimming. Here the sample has a few hundred thousand clones; 80% to 95% occur a single time. The ten largest clonotypes hold around 20% of the sample.

The clonotype comes from a woman in her 30s who had recovered from COVID-19. This sequence uses TRBV5-4 and TRBJ1-6; TRBD1 aligns with 7 central bases. Sample: PBMCs or T cells enriched from blood (not recorded which). The encoded CDR3 is CASRATGYNSPLHF. The sequenced DNA is TGTGCCAGCAGGGCGACAGGGTATAATTCACCCCTCCACTTT.